The 20 T cell receptor beta chains given below trace back to one sample, sequenced in a study of early T cells in non-severe SARS-CoV-2 infection. One entry per CDR3 protein, called by TCRdb with MiXCR from the 5' RACE reads. The sample includes around 30,000 distinct CDR3 sequences, over 8.5% of them seen just once. Specimen: whole blood. Source of these receptors: an adult who was a healthcare worker with PCR-confirmed SARS-CoV-2 infection or an uninfected control (not recorded which).

As to this clonotype: A much larger clone differs from this one at a single base, so this may be a read error. The chain has TRBV7-8 and TRBJ2-2; D gene uncertain. Germline V gene sequence: CDR1 SGHVS, CDR2 FQNEAQ. Trimming left V 4 bases short and J 3 bases short, with 12 bases between. CDR3 length: 15 amino acids. CDR3 sequence: CASSSELHDTGELFF. CDR3 nucleotides: TGTGCCAGCAGCTCGGAACTACATGACACCGGGGAGCTGTTTTTT.

This clonotype appeared many times. This chain uses TRBV19 with TRBJ1-6; maybe TRBD1 (5 bases). This CDR3 is built from 16 residues. Germline CDR1 is LNHDA and CDR2 is SQIVND (reference sequence). V lost 3 bases to trimming and J lost 5 bases, with 14 bases between them. The CDR3 sequence is CASSIWQGGDNSPLHF. CDR3 coding DNA: TGTGCCAGTAGTATTTGGCAGGGCGGAGATAATTCACCCCTCCACTTT.

J is TRBJ2-5 and V is TRBV20-1; the D call may be TRBD1 or TRBD2 (6 bases each). The germline gives CDR1 DFQATT, CDR2 SNEGSKA (reference sequence). This CDR3 is built from 15 residues. V lost 0 bases to trimming and J lost 5 bases, with 16 bases between them. Here the CDR3 reads CSARDWGASDETQYF. In DNA form, the CDR3 reads TGCAGTGCTAGAGATTGGGGGGCCTCGGATGAGACCCAGTACTTC.

Many counts were recorded for this clonotype. J is TRBJ1-1 and V is TRBV4-2; TRBD1 agrees at 8 bases. CDR3 size: 15 residues. CDR1 and CDR2 from the germline V gene are LGHNA and YNFKEQ. V gave up 2 bases and J gave up 4 bases; unmatched junction bases: 6. For the CDR3, the DNA is TGTGCCAGCAGCCAAACGACAGGGGTGGGCACTGAAGCTTTCTTT. Its protein is CASSQTTGVGTEAFF.

The chain has TRBV6-1 and TRBJ1-1, with a tentative D call TRBD1 (5 bases). The CDR3 totals 14 residues. Germline CDR1 and CDR2: MNHNS and SASEGT. V was cut by 6 bases and J by 4 bases, with 15 bases left in between. CDR3 sequence: CASRIGGGGTEAFF. CDR3 sequence (DNA): TGTGCCAGCAGAATTGGGGGTGGGGGCACTGAAGCTTTCTTT.

This clonotype was detected many times. The chain employs TRBV7-9 and TRBJ2-5; D not certain. The CDR3 loop spans 11 amino acids. V lost 0 bases, J lost 4 bases, and 0 bases lay in between. Germline CDR1 SEHNR, CDR2 FQNEAQ (reference sequence). CDR3 DNA: TGTGCCAGCAGCTTAGCAGAGACCCAGTACTTC. Amino acids: CASSLAETQYF.

This clonotype occurred many times. The V and J genes are TRBV10-3 and TRBJ1-2, with D perhaps matching TRBD1 (5 bases). The germline V gene encodes CDR1 ENHRY and CDR2 SYGVKD. The V gene lost 3 bases and the J gene lost 4 bases, with 12 bases spanning the gap. The length of the CDR3 is 14 residues. The chain's CDR3 is CAISEPRQPYGYTF. CDR3 nucleotide sequence: TGTGCCATCAGTGAACCCCGACAGCCCTATGGCTACACCTTC.

This clonotype was counted ten times or more. The CDR3 is CASSENSAYEQYF. CDR3 coding DNA: TGTGCCAGCAGTGAGAACTCAGCCTACGAGCAGTACTTC. This chain joins TRBV6-4 and TRBJ2-7; no firm D call. The CDR3 totals 13 residues. The V end was cut by 3 bases, the J end by 2 bases, with 8 bases between. CDR1 and CDR2 from the germline V gene are MRHNA and SNTAGT.

This clonotype has just a few counts. The chain recombines TRBV7-9 with TRBJ1-4; tentative D call: TRBD1 (5 bases). V lost 6 bases and J 8 bases, leaving 19 bases between the germline ends. CDR3 size: 15 residues. The germline V gene has CDR1 SEHNR and CDR2 FQNEAQ (reference sequence). For the CDR3, the DNA is TGTGCCAGCAGTTTCTCCGGGCAGGGCTACGAAAAACTGTTTTTT. Protein sequence: CASSFSGQGYEKLFF.

This clonotype was observed many times. The chain employs TRBV6-2 or TRBV6-3 and TRBJ2-7; 9 nucleotides match TRBD1. The CDR3 covers 16 residues. V shed 0 bases, J shed 6 bases, and the junction held 9 bases outside the gene matches. The germline V gene encodes CDR1 MNHEY and CDR2 SVGEGT. The CDR3 sequence: CASSYSTPGQGSEQYF. DNA of the CDR3: TGTGCCAGCAGTTACTCCACGCCGGGACAGGGAAGCGAGCAGTACTTC.

V and J are TRBV20-1 and TRBJ1-1; D possibly corresponds to TRBD1 (5 bases). There are 11 residues in the CDR3. Trimming removed 1 base at V and 9 bases at J, with 9 bases between. Germline CDR1 and CDR2: DFQATT and SNEGSKA (reference sequence). CDR3 nucleotides: TGCAGTGCTAGAGGGCCAGGGAAAGCTTTCTTT. Its protein product is CSARGPGKAFF.

This clonotype was observed at least ten times. In DNA, the CDR3 is TGTGCCACCAGCAGACCCGGTAGCGGGGGGGCTACCGGGGAGCTGTTTTTT. Amino acids: CATSRPGSGGATGELFF. The genes are TRBV15 and TRBJ2-2, with 11 nucleotides matching TRBD2. The V gene's germline CDR1 is LNHNV and CDR2 YYDKDF (reference sequence). The ends lost 2 bases at V and 5 bases at J; junction bases unmatched: 7. This CDR3 has 17 residues.

A few counts support this clonotype. The chain links TRBV10-3 to TRBJ2-3; 10 positions match TRBD2. The V and J ends lost 2 bases and 7 bases, in that order; junction bases with no gene match: 9. Germline V gene sequence: CDR1 ENHRY, CDR2 SYGVKD. CDR3 length equals 16 residues. CDR3 nucleotide sequence: TGTGCCATCAGTGAGAGCAGCGGGGGGGTCCAAAATACGCAGTATTTT. It translates to CAISESSGGVQNTQYF.

By share, this clonotype counts as medium-sized. CDR3 DNA sequence: TGTGCCAGCAGTAGGGACACCCAAGAGACCCAGTACTTC. This sequence encodes CASSRDTQETQYF. The gene calls are TRBV2 and TRBJ2-5, with a weak D call TRBD1 (6 bases). V lost 5 bases and J lost 1, with 8 bases in between. This CDR3 spans 13 amino acids. Germline V gene lookup returns CDR1 SNHLY and CDR2 FYNNEI. The full variable domain, its missing parts supplied by reference TRBV2 and TRBJ2-5, is EPEVTQTPSHQVTQMGQEVILRCVPISNHLYFYWYRQILGQKVEFLVSFYNNEISEKSEIFDDQFSVERPDGSNFTLKIRSTKLEDSAMYFCASSRDTQETQYFGPGTRLLVL.

This clonotype was recorded at least ten times. The chain carries TRBV20-1 and TRBJ2-7, with no clear D. The V gene lost 4 bases and the J gene lost 0 bases, with 16 bases spanning the gap. Germline loops: CDR1 DFQATT, CDR2 SNEGSKA (reference sequence). CDR3 length: 15 amino acids. This CDR3 reads CSANPGSRVSYEQYF. CDR3 coding DNA: TGCAGTGCTAATCCGGGTTCAAGGGTCTCCTACGAGCAGTACTTC.

This clonotype came up many times. J is TRBJ1-5 and V is TRBV10-3, with D possibly being TRBD1 (5 bases). Trimming shortened V by 6 bases and J by 4 bases, and 10 bases separated the two germline ends. Germline loops: CDR1 ENHRY, CDR2 SYGVKD. There are 13 residues in the CDR3. The CDR3 loop is CAISQGLNQPQHF. CDR3 sequence (DNA): TGTGCCATCAGCCAGGGTCTGAATCAGCCCCAGCATTTT.

This clonotype was seen only a few times. J is TRBJ2-5 and V is TRBV5-4; TRBD2 agrees at 8 bases. The V segment lost 5 bases and the J segment 5 bases; nucleotides outside the gene matches: 8. This CDR3 has 14 residues. CDR1 SGHNT and CDR2 YYREEE come from the germline V gene (reference sequence). CDR3 region: CASRTGTRRETQYF. The CDR3 nucleotides are TGTGCCAGCAGGACCGGGACTAGAAGGGAGACCCAGTACTTC.

This clonotype was observed many times. This chain links TRBV25-1 with TRBJ1-2; D gene unclear. Germline values: CDR1 MGHDK, CDR2 SYGVNS. This CDR3 has 12 residues. The V and J ends lost 3 bases and 0 bases respectively, with 2 bases between them. CDR3 bases: TGTGCCAGCAGTGAGTCTAACTATGGCTACACCTTC. It specifies CASSESNYGYTF.

This clonotype was counted ten times or more. The J gene is TRBJ1-2, the V gene TRBV3-1; tentatively, D is TRBD1 (6 bases). The V gene's germline CDR1 is LGHDT and CDR2 YNNKEL (reference sequence). Trimming cost V 1 base and J 4 bases, with 13 bases left between them. The CDR3 runs 15 residues. CDR3 nucleotides: TGTGCCAGCAGCCAAGGCCTCACAGGGCTCTATGGCTACACCTTC. This codes for CASSQGLTGLYGYTF.

This clonotype was counted at least ten times. The CDR3: CASSPSPPGHNYEQYF. The CDR3 DNA sequence: TGTGCCAGCAGCCCCTCCCCGCCGGGACACAACTACGAGCAGTACTTC. The rearrangement uses TRBV3-1 and TRBJ2-7, with D possibly matching TRBD1 (6 bases). Looked up from germline, CDR1 is LGHDT and CDR2 is YNNKEL (reference sequence). The CDR3 covers 16 residues. V was trimmed by 4 bases and J by 3 bases, leaving 19 bases between them.